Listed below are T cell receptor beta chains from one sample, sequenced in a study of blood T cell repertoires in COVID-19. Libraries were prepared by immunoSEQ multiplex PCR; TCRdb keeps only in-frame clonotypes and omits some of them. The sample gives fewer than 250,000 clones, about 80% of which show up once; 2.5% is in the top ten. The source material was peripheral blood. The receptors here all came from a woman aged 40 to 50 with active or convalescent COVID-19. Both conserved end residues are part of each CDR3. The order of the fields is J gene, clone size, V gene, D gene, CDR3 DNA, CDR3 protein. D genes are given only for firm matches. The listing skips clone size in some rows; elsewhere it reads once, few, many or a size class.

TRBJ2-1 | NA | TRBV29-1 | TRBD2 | TGCAGCGAGGGACTAGCGGGAGCAGATGAGCAGTTCTTC | CSEGLAGADEQFF
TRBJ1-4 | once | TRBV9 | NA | TGTGCCAGCAGCCTTGAGAGGGAAGGGGAAAAACTGTTTTTT | CASSLEREGEKLFF
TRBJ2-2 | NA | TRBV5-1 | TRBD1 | TGCGCCAGCAGCTTTGGACAGGGGCCCACTTTAGCCGGGGAGCTGTTTTTT | CASSFGQGPTLAGELFF
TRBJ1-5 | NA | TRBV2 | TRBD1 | TGTGCCAGCAGTGAAGGGTCAGGGGGCGAAGGTCAGCCCCAGCATTTT | CASSEGSGGEGQPQHF
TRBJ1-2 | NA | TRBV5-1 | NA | TGCGCCAGCAGCTTGGCGGGGAGGAGTGGCTACACCTTC | CASSLAGRSGYTF
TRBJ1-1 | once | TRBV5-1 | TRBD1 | TGCGCCAGCAGCGGGGGGAACAGGGGGCGGAACACTGAAGCTTTCTTT | CASSGGNRGRNTEAFF
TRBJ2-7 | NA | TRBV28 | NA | TGTGCCAGCAGTTTATTGACAGGAGGATACGAGCAGTACTTC | CASSLLTGGYEQYF
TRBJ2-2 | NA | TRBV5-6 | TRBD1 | TGTGCCAGCAGCTTGGTGGGACAGGGCGCCGGGGAGCTGTTTTTT | CASSLVGQGAGELFF
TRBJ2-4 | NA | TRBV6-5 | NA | TGTGCCAGCAGGGCCCTAGCCAAAAACATTCAGTACTTC | CASRALAKNIQYF
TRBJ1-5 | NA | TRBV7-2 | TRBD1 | TGTGCCAGCACCGGGACAGGGGCGGGCAATCAGCCCCAGCATTTT | CASTGTGAGNQPQHF
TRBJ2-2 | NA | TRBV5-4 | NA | TGTGCCAGCAGTCACTACAGGGAGAACACCGGGGAGCTGTTTTTT | CASSHYRENTGELFF
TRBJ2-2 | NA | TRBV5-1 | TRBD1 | TGCGCCAGCACCACCTACAGAGACAGGGGGCGGACCGGGGAGCTGTTTTTT | CASTTYRDRGRTGELFF
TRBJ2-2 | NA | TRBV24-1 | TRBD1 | TGTGCCACCAGTGATCCGGGACAGGGCTACACCGGGGAGCTGTTTTTT | CATSDPGQGYTGELFF
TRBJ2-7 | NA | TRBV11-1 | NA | TGTGCCAGCAGCTTCGGAGGACCTTCCTACGAGCAGTACTTC | CASSFGGPSYEQYF
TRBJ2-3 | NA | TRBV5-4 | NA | TGTGCCAGCAGCTTGACTCTGATGGGGCAAGATACGCAGTATTTT | CASSLTLMGQDTQYF
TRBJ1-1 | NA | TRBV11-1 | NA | TGTGCCAGCAGCTTCGGACAGTATGAAGCTTTCTTT | CASSFGQYEAFF
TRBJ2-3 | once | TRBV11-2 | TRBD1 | TGTGCCAGCAGCTTAGATATCACAGGGGGCACAGATACGCAGTATTTT | CASSLDITGGTDTQYF
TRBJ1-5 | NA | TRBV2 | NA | TGTGCCAGCAACCCCTCGGGGGGGCATCAGCCCCAGCATTTT | CASNPSGGHQPQHF
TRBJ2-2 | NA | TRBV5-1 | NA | TGCGCCAGCGCCTTTGGAGGGGTGGCCGGGGAGCTGTTTTTT | CASAFGGVAGELFF
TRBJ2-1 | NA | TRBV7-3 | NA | TGTGCCAGCAGCTTACTGGGCGGGGGCCCCTACAATGAGCAGTTCTTC | CASSLLGGGPYNEQFF
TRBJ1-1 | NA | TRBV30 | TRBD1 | TGTGCCTGGGTGGGACAGGGAATTACTGAAGCTTTCTTT | CAWVGQGITEAFF
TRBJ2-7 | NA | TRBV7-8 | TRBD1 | TGTGCCAGCAGCACGGGAGGACAGGGGGCTGGGTACGAGCAGTACTTC | CASSTGGQGAGYEQYF
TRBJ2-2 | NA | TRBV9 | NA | TGTGCCAGCAGCGGATCTAGCGTCCTGAACACCGGGGAGCTGTTTTTT | CASSGSSVLNTGELFF
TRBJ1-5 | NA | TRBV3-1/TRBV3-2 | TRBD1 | TGTGCCAGCAGCCACGCCACAGGGGGCAATCAGCCCCAGCATTTT | CASSHATGGNQPQHF
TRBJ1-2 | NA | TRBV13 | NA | TGTGCCAGCAGGCCGGATAGGCGCAGGGCAAACTATGGCTACACCTTC | CASRPDRRRANYGYTF
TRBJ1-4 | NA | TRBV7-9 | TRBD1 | TGTGCCAGCAGCCGGTCGGGACAGCGTAATGAAAAACTGTTTTTT | CASSRSGQRNEKLFF
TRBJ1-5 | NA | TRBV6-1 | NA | TGTGCCAGCAGTGCGACCAGGGTTAGGGGCAATCAGCCCCAGCATTTT | CASSATRVRGNQPQHF
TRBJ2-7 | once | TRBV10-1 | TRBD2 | TGCGCCAGCAGTGAAAATGCGGGAGATGAATCCGAGCAGTACTTC | CASSENAGDESEQYF
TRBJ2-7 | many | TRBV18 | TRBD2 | TGTGCCAGCTCACTACCGAGGGGCGGGGGCTCCTACGAGCAGTACTTC | CASSLPRGGGSYEQYF
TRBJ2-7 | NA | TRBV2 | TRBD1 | TGTGCCAGCAGTGATCCGGGACAGGGCGCCCTCGAGCAGTACTTC | CASSDPGQGALEQYF
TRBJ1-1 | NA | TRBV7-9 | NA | TGTGCCAGCAGCTTAGCACAGCTTGAAGCTTTCTTT | CASSLAQLEAFF
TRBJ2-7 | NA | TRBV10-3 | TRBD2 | TGTGCCACGTACGAAGCGGGAGTGGGGGAGCAGTACTTC | CATYEAGVGEQYF
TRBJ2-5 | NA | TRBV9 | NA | TGTGCCAGCAGCGCACGGATTATGACAGGGAGGGAGACCCAGTACTTC | CASSARIMTGRETQYF
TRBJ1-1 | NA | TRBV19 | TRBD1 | TGTGCCAGTAGTATCGACAGGGGTAACACTGAAGCTTTCTTT | CASSIDRGNTEAFF
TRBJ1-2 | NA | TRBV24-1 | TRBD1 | TGTGCCACCAGTGCCTTGGGGACAGGGGGGTATGGCTACACCTTC | CATSALGTGGYGYTF
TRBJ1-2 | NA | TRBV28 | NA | TGTGCCAGCAGTTCACCGGGTCTGGACTATGGCTACACCTTC | CASSSPGLDYGYTF